The T cell receptor beta chain described here comes from a study of cytomegalovirus exposure and HLA in healthy donors. A word on this clone: The antigen is undetermined.

General study findings and limits: Immune exposure information available was restricted to CMV serostatus. When a later analysis compared HLA-associated TCR beta chains with equally common others, the HLA-associated chains turned out to be more clonally expanded and to have lower generation probabilities.

Per the germline V gene, CDR1 is SGHRS and CDR2 is YFSETQ. The CDR3 runs 16 residues. Trimming cost V 1 base and J 2 bases; bases outside gene matches: 4. Amplification used 60 Vbeta primers and 13 Jbeta primers. Only in-frame clones appear in the TCRdb table, and some are missing; sequencing was by immunoSEQ multiplex PCR. The table shows around 150,000 clones, with about 86% occurring only once. This sequence was found in a woman under 40 in good health and CMV-seronegative. V is TRBV5-1 and J is TRBJ2-7, with 12 bases matching TRBD2. The material sequenced was PBMCs. CDR3 nucleotide sequence: TGCGCCAGCAGCTTGACTAGCGGGAGGACAGCCTACGAGCAGTACTTC. As protein: CASSLTSGRTAYEQYF.